The 10 T cell receptor beta chains below come from one sample, sequenced in a study of shared clonotypes between healthy human individuals. Libraries were prepared by immunoSEQ multiplex PCR; TCRdb keeps only in-frame clonotypes and omits some of them. The sample has fewer than 1.8 million clones, around 98.5% seen once. The sample was naive CD4+ T cells sorted from blood. Subset meaning: CD45RA+ positively selected. The origin of the receptors is a man aged 30 to 45 in good health.

The chain uses TRBV10-3 and TRBJ2-7, with TRBD1 matching over 7 bases. Germline V gene data show CDR1 as ENHRY and CDR2 as SYGVKD. Trimming took 11 bases from V and 1 from J; bases not matched to a gene: 8. This CDR3 has 13 residues. CDR3 coding DNA: TGTGCCGCACAGGGGCGGGCATCCTACGAGCAGTACTTC. Translated, it gives CAAQGRASYEQYF.

The V call is TRBV27, the J call TRBJ1-2, with 9 bases matching TRBD1. The junction had 13 bases not matched to a gene; V was cut back by 6 bases and J by 5 bases. Germline-derived CDR1 and CDR2 are MNHEY and SMNVEV (reference sequence). The CDR3 has 16 residues. The CDR3 DNA reads as TGTGCCAGCAGCCTCGCCGGGGACAGGGCGGGGTATGGCTACACCTTC. Translated, it gives CASSLAGDRAGYGYTF.

This chain uses TRBV5-3 with TRBJ1-5, with a tentative D call TRBD1 (5 bases). TRBV5-3 is treated as an ORF (open reading frame) with a function not yet certain. The CDR3 sequence is 14 residues long. Trimming left V 4 bases short and J 4 bases short, with 12 bases between. The CDR3: CARSKTALNQPQHF. CDR3 nucleotides: TGTGCCAGAAGCAAGACAGCCCTTAATCAGCCCCAGCATTTT.

V is TRBV5-4 and J is TRBJ2-7, with 7 bases lining up with TRBD1. Germline V CDR1 and CDR2: SGHNT, YYREEE (reference sequence). The V and J ends lost 3 bases and 7 bases, in that order; junction bases with no gene match: 7. This CDR3 region has 13 residues. The DNA for the CDR3 is TGTGCCAGCAGCTCCGACAGGGTTCGGGAGCAGTACTTC. The encoded protein is CASSSDRVREQYF. The full variable domain, completed using reference TRBV5-4 and TRBJ2-7, is ETGVTQSPTHLIKTRGQQVTLRCSSQSGHNTVSWYQQALGQGPQFIFQYYREEENGRGNFPPRFSGLQFPNYSSELNVNALELDDSALYLCASSSDRVREQYFGPGTRLTVT.

The CDR3 loop reads CASSPLSIYGTVGRQSYEQYF. CDR3 coding DNA: TGTGCCAGCTCACCACTGAGTATTTACGGGACAGTGGGGAGACAGTCCTACGAGCAGTACTTC. This chain joins TRBV18 and TRBJ2-7, with 7 bases matching TRBD1. V dropped 1 base and J dropped 1; count of bases not matched to a gene: 22. Germline CDR1 reads KGHSH; CDR2 reads LQKENI. The CDR3 sequence is 21 residues long.

This clone is a singleton in its sample. The chain is built from TRBV10-3 and TRBJ2-3, with 8 bases matching TRBD2. The junction had 6 bases not matched to a gene; V was cut back by 8 bases and J by 8 bases. The CDR3 totals 12 residues. CDR1 is ENHRY, CDR2 SYGVKD, per germline. CDR3 coding DNA: TGTGCCATCGCTGGGGCGGGGGGTACGCAGTATTTT. This sequence encodes CAIAGAGGTQYF.

This chain joins TRBV19 and TRBJ2-7, with no clear D. Trimming cost V 5 bases and J 4 bases, with 18 bases left between them. CDR1 LNHDA and CDR2 SQIVND come from the germline V gene (reference sequence). This CDR3 has 15 amino acids. For the CDR3, the DNA is TGTGCCAGTAGTCCTCCGACTTTCCCTATGTACGAGCAGTACTTC. The encoded protein is CASSPPTFPMYEQYF.

The rearrangement uses TRBV28 and TRBJ2-3, with D possibly being TRBD2 (5 bases). Trimming shortened V by 0 bases and J by 0 bases, and 13 bases separated the two germline ends. The germline V gene has CDR1 MDHEN and CDR2 SYDVKM. The CDR3 contains 17 residues. The CDR3 loop reads CASSLWVEGASTDTQYF. The CDR3 nucleotides are TGTGCCAGCAGTTTATGGGTTGAGGGTGCTAGCACAGATACGCAGTATTTT. The full variable domain, in which reference TRBV28 and TRBJ2-3 provide the parts outside the CDR3, is DVKVTQSSRYLVKRTGEKVFLECVQDMDHENMFWYRQDPGLGLRLIYFSYDVKMKEKGDIPEGYSVSREKKERFSLILESASTNQTSMYLCASSLWVEGASTDTQYFGPGTRLTVL.

The chain combines TRBV5-1 with TRBJ2-5, with TRBD1 identical over 9 bases. V was pared by 2 bases and J by 4 bases, with 15 bases of the junction left unmatched. The length of the CDR3 is 18 residues. Germline V CDR1 and CDR2: SGHRS, YFSETQ. The CDR3 is CASSFGNADRGFGETQYF. CDR3 nucleotide sequence: TGCGCCAGCAGCTTTGGGAATGCCGACAGGGGGTTTGGAGAGACCCAGTACTTC.

V is TRBV6-1 and J is TRBJ2-7; 13 bases fit TRBD2. The CDR3 is 15 amino acids. With 7 bases clipped from V and 6 bases from J, the junction kept 9 bases outside the gene matches. Germline lookup yields CDR1 MNHNS and CDR2 SASEGT. The CDR3 nucleotides read TGTGCCAGCATATCACGGACTAGCGGGAGAGGCGAGCAGTACTTC. This gives the protein CASISRTSGRGEQYF.